One and the same sample provided the 32 T cell receptor beta chains below, sequenced in a study of blood T cell repertoires in COVID-19. Clones were read by immunoSEQ multiplex PCR, and TCRdb kept only the in-frame ones, dropping some. The sample shows 220,000 or so clones, around 82% of them seen only once. The sample was peripheral blood. The receptors here all came from a woman between 25 and 40 years old who had recovered from COVID-19.

The CDR3: CASSQGPSNQPQHF. DNA of the CDR3: TGTGCCAGCAGCCAGGGTCCTAGCAATCAGCCCCAGCATTTT. The chain joins TRBV11-2 to TRBJ1-5; D possibly corresponds to TRBD1 (5 bases). CDR1 and CDR2 from the germline V gene are SGHAT and FQNNGV. This CDR3 comprises 14 residues. V gave up 5 bases and J gave up 0 bases, with 8 bases separating them.

This chain links TRBV3-1 (or the pseudogene TRBV3-2) with TRBJ1-4; a possible D gene is TRBD1 (5 bases). Trimming took 4 bases from V and 2 from J, leaving 11 bases between them. The germline CDR1 and CDR2 sequences are LGHDT and YNNKEL (reference sequence). CDR3 length: 15 amino acids. The CDR3 DNA reads as TGTGCCAGCAGCCCCTCGTGGGGCACTAATGAAAAACTGTTTTTT. Translating gives CASSPSWGTNEKLFF.

In DNA form, the CDR3 reads TGTGCCAGCAGCGTAGGCGGACTAGCGGGAGATGCCATTCAGTACTTC. Translated, it gives CASSVGGLAGDAIQYF. J is TRBJ2-4 and V is TRBV9, with 13 bases lining up with TRBD2. The CDR3 contains 16 residues. CDR1 and CDR2 from the germline V gene are SGDLS and YYNGEE. After removal of 0 bases from V and 9 bases from J, the junction contained 6 bases not matched to a gene.

The gene calls are TRBV28 and TRBJ2-5; D might be TRBD2 (5 bases). CDR1 MDHEN and CDR2 SYDVKM come from the germline V gene. The germline V and J ends were trimmed by 7 bases and 5 bases, with 20 bases remaining between them. The CDR3 totals 15 residues. Written as DNA, the CDR3 is TGTGCCAGCACCCCTCCTAGCCAGGCTAGGGAGACCCAGTACTTC. It translates to CASTPPSQARETQYF.

This clone was observed a handful of times. This chain joins TRBV7-6 and TRBJ2-1, with a possible D match to TRBD2 (6 bases). Trimming pared 5 bases from V and 0 bases from J, leaving 14 bases between. This CDR3 comprises 16 residues. The germline V gene has CDR1 SGHVS and CDR2 FNYEAQ. CDR3 protein: CASSVSGAGSYNEQFF. Written as DNA, the CDR3 is TGTGCCAGCAGCGTGAGCGGAGCGGGCTCCTACAATGAGCAGTTCTTC.

The J gene is TRBJ1-5, the V gene TRBV28, with TRBD1 matching over 7 bases. Trimming at V came to 5 bases and at J to 0 bases, leaving 16 bases not matched to a gene. This CDR3 is built from 19 residues. Per germline, CDR1 MDHEN and CDR2 SYDVKM. CDR3 coding DNA: TGTGCCAGCAGTATGGGACAGTCCCCAATAGTATATAGCAATCAGCCCCAGCATTTT. It specifies CASSMGQSPIVYSNQPQHF.

V gene TRBV27 combines with J gene TRBJ2-7; D not resolved. Germline CDR1 reads MNHEY; CDR2 reads SMNVEV (reference sequence). V shed 5 bases and J shed 4 bases, with 12 bases lying between them. CDR3 length: 13 amino acids. The CDR3 loop reads CASSISHLYEQYF. As DNA, the CDR3 is TGTGCCAGCAGTATTAGCCACCTTTACGAGCAGTACTTC.

The gene calls are TRBV7-2 and TRBJ1-5, with 7 bases aligning to TRBD1. The germline V gene encodes CDR1 SGHTA and CDR2 FQGNSA. The CDR3 runs to 15 residues. The J segment lost 0 bases and the V segment lost 5 bases, leaving 4 bases of the junction unmatched. This CDR3 is CASSPWDSSNQPQHF. The CDR3 region has the DNA TGTGCCAGCAGCCCGTGGGACAGTAGCAATCAGCCCCAGCATTTT.

The chain has TRBV19 and TRBJ2-2; TRBD1 matches 9 bases. Germline V gives CDR1 LNHDA, CDR2 SQIVND (reference sequence). This CDR3 spans 20 amino acids. V lost 7 bases and J lost 0; bases outside the gene matches: 18. CDR3 DNA sequence: TGTGCCAGTATTTCCCCCCCGGGACAGGGAGGGAAGGCGAACACCGGGGAGCTGTTTTTT. As protein: CASISPPGQGGKANTGELFF.

The chain joins TRBV5-6 to TRBJ2-1; 7 bases line up with TRBD1. V shed 4 bases and J 2 bases; nucleotides not matched to a gene: 12. This CDR3 region has 17 residues. Germline CDR1 SGHDT, CDR2 YYEEEE. The CDR3 nucleotides are TGTGCCAGCAGCCTCCTCGAGACAGGGTACACCTACAATGAGCAGTTCTTC. Translating gives CASSLLETGYTYNEQFF.

The rearrangement uses TRBV21-1 and TRBJ2-7; no check of the table's D call, TRBD2, against the DNA was made. TRBV21-1 is noted as a pseudogene. The CDR3 is made up of 15 amino acids. CDR3 bases: TGTGCCAGCAGCACCCGGACTAGCGGGACCGACGAGCAGTACTTC. Encoded protein: CASSTRTSGTDEQYF.

V and J are TRBV7-2 and TRBJ1-4; tentative D call: TRBD1 (5 bases). CDR1 and CDR2 (germline): SGHTA, FQGNSA. Trimming took 3 bases from V and 7 from J, leaving 15 bases between them. The CDR3 spans 15 residues. The CDR3 DNA follows: TGTGCCAGCAGCTTTTACCGGGGGGAAGGTGAAAAACTGTTTTTT. Translating it yields CASSFYRGEGEKLFF.

V is TRBV7-9 and J is TRBJ2-7, with D possibly being TRBD1 (6 bases). Trimming took 9 bases from V and 4 from J, leaving 13 bases between them. Germline V CDR1 and CDR2: SEHNR, FQNEAQ (reference sequence). This CDR3 has 12 amino acids. Here the CDR3 reads CASGGRQYEQYF. CDR3 nucleotide sequence: TGTGCCAGTGGGGGCAGACAGTACGAGCAGTACTTC.

The V call is TRBV2, the J call TRBJ2-7; 13 bases align to TRBD2. CDR1 and CDR2 from the germline V gene are SNHLY and FYNNEI. Trimming cost V 5 bases and J 3 bases; bases outside gene matches: 7. This CDR3 is built from 16 residues. The CDR3 loop reads CASSRRTSGSFYEQYF. The CDR3 region has the DNA TGTGCCAGCAGTCGCCGGACTAGCGGGAGCTTCTACGAGCAGTACTTC.

The rearrangement joins TRBV7-9 to TRBJ2-3; 10 nucleotides line up with TRBD2. CDR3 length: 15 residues. The J segment lost 4 bases and the V segment lost 2 bases, leaving 3 bases of the junction unmatched. CDR1 SEHNR and CDR2 FQNEAQ come from the germline V gene (reference sequence). CDR3: CASSLLAGVADTQYF. DNA of the CDR3: TGTGCCAGCAGCTTACTAGCGGGAGTCGCAGATACGCAGTATTTT. Together with reference TRBV7-9 and TRBJ2-3, the CDR3 gives the full variable domain: DTGVSQNPRHKITKRGQNVTFRCDPISEHNRLYWYRQTLGQGPEFLTYFQNEAQLEKSRLLSDRFSAERPKGSFSTLEIQRTEQGDSAMYLCASSLLAGVADTQYFGPGTRLTVL.

V gene TRBV14 combines with J gene TRBJ1-1; D is unclear. Trimming removed 3 bases at V and 3 bases at J, with 8 bases between. The CDR3 extends over 13 amino acids. Germline CDR1 reads SGHDN; CDR2 reads FVKESK. As DNA, the CDR3 is TGTGCCAGCAGCCAGCAGGCTGACACTGAAGCTTTCTTT. This translates into CASSQQADTEAFF. Full variable domain (missing parts from reference TRBV14 and TRBJ1-1): EAGVTQFPSHSVIEKGQTVTLRCDPISGHDNLYWYRRVMGKEIKFLLHFVKESKQDESGMPNNRFLAERTGGTYSTLKVQPAELEDSGVYFCASSQQADTEAFFGQGTRLTVV.

As DNA, the CDR3 is TGTGCCAGCAGCAAGGACAGGAGGAATCAGCCCCAGCATTTT. It codes for CASSKDRRNQPQHF. The chain uses TRBV6-5 and TRBJ1-5; 7 nucleotides line up with TRBD1. The CDR3 is 14 residues long. Losses at the gene ends were 6 bases for V and 4 bases for J; bases not matched to a gene: 6. CDR1 is MNHEY and CDR2 is SVGAGI in the germline V gene.

The chain has TRBV6-6 and TRBJ1-6; TRBD1 matches 9 bases. The germline CDR1 and CDR2 sequences are MNHNY and SVGAGI (reference sequence). The junction had 10 bases not matched to a gene; V was cut back by 6 bases and J by 7 bases. The CDR3 is 16 residues long. CDR3 DNA: TGTGCCAGCAGGCCCAGCGGGACAGGGTGGAATTCACCCCTCCACTTT. Translating it yields CASRPSGTGWNSPLHF.

The chain recombines TRBV14 with TRBJ1-2, with a possible D match to TRBD1 (5 bases). Germline V gene sequence: CDR1 SGHDN, CDR2 FVKESK. Trimming removed 1 base at V and 7 bases at J, with 10 bases between. The CDR3 is made up of 13 amino acids. DNA of the CDR3: TGTGCCAGCAGCCAAGCCCAGGGCGGTGGCTACACCTTC. Protein: CASSQAQGGGYTF.

CDR3 sequence (DNA): TGTGCCAGCAGCTCCGGGGGGACATTGAACTATGGCTACACCTTC. It yields the protein CASSSGGTLNYGYTF. V gene TRBV5-4 combines with J gene TRBJ1-2, with D tentatively TRBD1 (6 bases). Germline CDR1 is SGHNT and CDR2 is YYREEE (reference sequence). The CDR3 runs to 15 residues. Trimming left V 3 bases short and J 2 bases short, with 14 bases between.

For this clone: An end of the junction differs from the germline gene, which may be a read error. The chain recombines TRBV7-7 with TRBJ2-7; TRBD1 aligns across 7 bases. Per the germline V gene, CDR1 is SSHAT and CDR2 is FNYEAQ (reference sequence). The CDR3 has 15 residues. The DNA of the CDR3 is TGTGCTAGCAGCTTAGGTATCGGGACAGCATACGAGCAGTACTTC. The encoded protein is CASSLGIGTAYEQYF.

The chain has TRBV28 and TRBJ2-7; D ambiguous. Trimming left V 2 bases short and J 3 bases short, with 11 bases between. Per the germline V gene, CDR1 is MDHEN and CDR2 is SYDVKM. The CDR3 is 14 amino acids. The CDR3 loop is CASSLEQQHYEQYF. In DNA form, the CDR3 reads TGTGCCAGCAGTTTAGAACAACAGCACTACGAGCAGTACTTC.

The rearrangement links TRBV27 to TRBJ1-1, with 10 bases fitting TRBD1. The CDR3 runs 14 residues. The V gene end was trimmed by 5 bases and the J gene end by 8 bases; junction bases not matched to a gene: 8. Per the germline V gene, CDR1 is MNHEY and CDR2 is SMNVEV (reference sequence). This CDR3 reads CASSLSGQGPEAFF. In DNA, the CDR3 is TGTGCCAGCAGTCTCTCGGGACAGGGGCCCGAAGCTTTCTTT.

This clone was detected only a few times. The chain recombines TRBV7-9 with TRBJ2-1; 9 bases match TRBD1. Germline V CDR1 and CDR2: SEHNR, FQNEAQ (reference sequence). The CDR3 has 18 amino acids. Trimming took 4 bases from V and 9 from J; bases not matched to a gene: 19. CDR3 in amino acids: CASSSGGLGQGQFREQFF. Written as DNA, the CDR3 is TGTGCCAGCAGCTCGGGCGGATTGGGACAGGGACAATTTCGTGAGCAGTTCTTC. The full variable domain, its missing parts supplied by reference TRBV7-9 and TRBJ2-1, is DTGVSQNPRHKITKRGQNVTFRCDPISEHNRLYWYRQTLGQGPEFLTYFQNEAQLEKSRLLSDRFSAERPKGSFSTLEIQRTEQGDSAMYLCASSSGGLGQGQFREQFFGPGTRLTVL.

A remark on this clone: An end of the junction does not agree with germline; a read error may underlie this. This chain uses TRBV2 with TRBJ2-2, with 7 nucleotides matching TRBD1. Germline V gene lookup returns CDR1 SNHLY and CDR2 FYNNEI. The CDR3 contains 14 residues. CDR3 bases: TGTGCCAGCCGTGACAGGGTTGGGACCGGGGAGCTGTTTTTT. Translated, it gives CASRDRVGTGELFF.

The V and J genes are TRBV24-1 and TRBJ1-1; D gene unclear. V was clipped by 3 bases and J by 6 bases, with 25 bases between them. CDR3 length: 18 residues. The germline V gene encodes CDR1 KGHDR and CDR2 SFDVKD. CDR3 region: CATSDPPGRAGTAAEAFF. The DNA of the CDR3 is TGTGCCACCAGTGATCCCCCGGGTCGGGCGGGAACGGCCGCTGAAGCTTTCTTT.

In the case of this clone: A much larger clone differs from this one at a single base, so this may be a read error. The chain joins TRBV9 to TRBJ2-7; 14 bases fit TRBD2. The CDR3 is made up of 14 amino acids. With 3 bases clipped from V and 6 bases from J, the junction kept 2 bases outside the gene matches. CDR1 is SGDLS and CDR2 is YYNGEE in the germline V gene. The CDR3 DNA sequence: TGTGCCAGCAGCGCGGGACTAGCGGGAGTCGAGCAGTACTTC. It translates to CASSAGLAGVEQYF.

The chain is built from TRBV27 and TRBJ2-7, with TRBD2 as a possible D gene (6 bases). The germline V gene encodes CDR1 MNHEY and CDR2 SMNVEV (reference sequence). The V and J ends lost 4 bases and 11 bases respectively, with 21 bases between them. This CDR3 is 14 amino acids long. The CDR3 spells CASSSIGTHPGKYF. CDR3 bases: TGTGCCAGCAGTTCTATCGGGACTCACCCCGGGAAGTACTTC.

J is TRBJ1-1 and V is TRBV30; TRBD1 might be the D (5 bases). V lost 4 bases, J lost 2 bases, and 14 bases lay in between. Germline CDR1 is GTSNPN and CDR2 is SVGIG (reference sequence). This CDR3 comprises 14 residues. The DNA for the CDR3 is TGTGCCTGGAACCTAATTCAGGGTAACACTGAAGCTTTCTTT. It encodes CAWNLIQGNTEAFF.

J is TRBJ1-4 and V is TRBV12-3 or TRBV12-4, with a possible D match to TRBD1 (5 bases). This CDR3 is built from 13 residues. V lost 7 bases, J lost 10 bases, and 16 bases lay in between. The CDR3 sequence: CASTPVGGGKLFF. The CDR3 bases are TGTGCCAGCACCCCGGTGGGGGGTGGAAAACTGTTTTTT.

This chain connects TRBV6-1 to TRBJ2-7; 7 bases map to TRBD1. Germline CDR1 and CDR2: MNHNS and SASEGT. This CDR3 spans 13 amino acids. The V gene end was trimmed by 3 bases and the J gene end by 4 bases; junction bases not matched to a gene: 3. As DNA, the CDR3 is TGTGCCAGCAGTGAGGGGACAGTTTACGAGCAGTACTTC. This sequence encodes CASSEGTVYEQYF.

The chain carries TRBV27 and TRBJ1-5; perhaps TRBD1 as D (5 bases). The CDR3 covers 14 residues. Between the trimmed V and J ends, which lost 10 bases and 3 bases, there was a span of 16 bases. CDR1 and CDR2 from the germline V gene are MNHEY and SMNVEV (reference sequence). CDR3 amino acids: CATSKDGHNQPQHF. DNA for the CDR3: TGTGCCACCTCAAAGGACGGACACAATCAGCCCCAGCATTTT.